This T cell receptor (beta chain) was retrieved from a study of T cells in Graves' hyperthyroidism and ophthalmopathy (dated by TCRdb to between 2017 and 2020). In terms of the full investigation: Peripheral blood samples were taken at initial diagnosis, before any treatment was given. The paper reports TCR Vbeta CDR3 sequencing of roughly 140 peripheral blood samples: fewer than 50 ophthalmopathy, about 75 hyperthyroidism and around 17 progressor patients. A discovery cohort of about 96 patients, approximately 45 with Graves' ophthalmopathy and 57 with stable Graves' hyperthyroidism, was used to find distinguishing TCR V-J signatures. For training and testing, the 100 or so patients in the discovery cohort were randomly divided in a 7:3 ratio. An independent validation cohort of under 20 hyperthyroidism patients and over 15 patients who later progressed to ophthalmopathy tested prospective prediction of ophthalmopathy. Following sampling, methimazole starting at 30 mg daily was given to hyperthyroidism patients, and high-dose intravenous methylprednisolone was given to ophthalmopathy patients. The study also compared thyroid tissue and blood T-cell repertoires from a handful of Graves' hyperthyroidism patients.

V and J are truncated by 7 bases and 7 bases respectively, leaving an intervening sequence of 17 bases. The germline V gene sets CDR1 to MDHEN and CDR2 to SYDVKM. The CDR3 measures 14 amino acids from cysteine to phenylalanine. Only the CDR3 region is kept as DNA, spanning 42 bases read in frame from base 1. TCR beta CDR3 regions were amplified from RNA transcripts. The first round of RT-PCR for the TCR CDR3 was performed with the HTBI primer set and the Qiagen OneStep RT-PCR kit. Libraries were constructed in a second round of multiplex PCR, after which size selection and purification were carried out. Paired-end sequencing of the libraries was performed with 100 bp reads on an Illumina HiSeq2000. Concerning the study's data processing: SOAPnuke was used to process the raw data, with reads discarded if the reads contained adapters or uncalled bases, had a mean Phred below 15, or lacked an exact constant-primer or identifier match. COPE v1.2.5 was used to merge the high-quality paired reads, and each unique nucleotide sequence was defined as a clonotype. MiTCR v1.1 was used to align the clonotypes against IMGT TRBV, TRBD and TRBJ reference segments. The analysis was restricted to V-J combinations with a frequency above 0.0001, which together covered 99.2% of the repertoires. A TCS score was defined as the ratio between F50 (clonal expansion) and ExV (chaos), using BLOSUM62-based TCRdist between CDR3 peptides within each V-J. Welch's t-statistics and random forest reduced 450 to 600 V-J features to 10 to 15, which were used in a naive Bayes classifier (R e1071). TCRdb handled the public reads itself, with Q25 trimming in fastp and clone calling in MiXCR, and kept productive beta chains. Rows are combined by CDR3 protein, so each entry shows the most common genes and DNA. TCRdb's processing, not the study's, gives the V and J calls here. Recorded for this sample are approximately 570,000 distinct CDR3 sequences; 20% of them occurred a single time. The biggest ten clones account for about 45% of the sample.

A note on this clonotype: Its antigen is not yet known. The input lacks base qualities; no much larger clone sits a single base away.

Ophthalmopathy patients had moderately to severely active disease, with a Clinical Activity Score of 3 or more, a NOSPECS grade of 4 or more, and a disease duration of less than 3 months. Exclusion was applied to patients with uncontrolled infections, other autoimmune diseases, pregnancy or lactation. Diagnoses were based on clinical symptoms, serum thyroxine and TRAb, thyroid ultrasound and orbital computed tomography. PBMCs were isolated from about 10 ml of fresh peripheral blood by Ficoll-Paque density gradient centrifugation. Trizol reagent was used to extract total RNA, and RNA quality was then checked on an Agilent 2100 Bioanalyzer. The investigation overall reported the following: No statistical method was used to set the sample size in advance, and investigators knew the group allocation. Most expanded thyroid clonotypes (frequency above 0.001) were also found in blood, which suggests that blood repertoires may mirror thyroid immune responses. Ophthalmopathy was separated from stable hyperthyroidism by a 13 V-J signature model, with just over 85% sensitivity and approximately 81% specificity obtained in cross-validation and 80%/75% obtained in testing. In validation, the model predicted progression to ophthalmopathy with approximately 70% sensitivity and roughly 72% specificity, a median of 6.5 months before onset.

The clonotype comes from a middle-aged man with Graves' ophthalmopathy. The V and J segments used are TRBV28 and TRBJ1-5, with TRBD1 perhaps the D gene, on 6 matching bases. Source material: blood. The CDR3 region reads CASNWGPGRQPQHF. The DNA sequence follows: TGTGCCAGCAATTGGGGGCCGGGAAGACAGCCCCAGCATTTT.